This TCR beta chain is from a study of blood T cells in healthy people across ages. Healthy Caucasian individuals from Russia aged roughly 6 to 100 served as donors. The use of a sample-barcoded 5' primer and a J-beta primer mix characterized a second PCR of about 7 to 12 cycles. TCRdb processed the 5' RACE reads anew with MiXCR; each CDR3 protein has one entry. The repertoire consists of about 1 million distinct CDR3 sequences, with under 45% occurring once and the leading ten covering over 15%. Input material: blood. This receptor was obtained from a woman aged 60-70 years in good health.

The CDR3 loop reads CASSQDRQGSTQYF. The CDR3 nucleotides are TGTGCCAGCAGCCAAGATCGGCAGGGGAGTACGCAGTATTTT. This chain joins TRBV14 and TRBJ2-3; tentatively, D is TRBD1 (6 bases). The V gene's germline CDR1 is SGHDN and CDR2 FVKESK. CDR3 length: 14 residues. With 0 bases removed from V and 8 bases from J, the gap between germline ends came to 12 bases.